This section outlines one T cell receptor beta chain sequence together with its context. The antigen remains unidentified. Germline assignment: CDR1 SGHTA and CDR2 FQGNSA. The CDR3 length is 15 residues. Deletions cut 3 bases from V and 4 bases from J, with 13 bases between. The record originates from a study of T-cell memory formation after mild COVID-19. A single record per CDR3 protein comes from TCRdb applying MiXCR to the 5' RACE reads. In the table there are over 250,000 distinct CDR3 sequences, about 15% of which are singletons. Study observations and caveats: CD4/CD8 balance held among clones contracting day 15 to 85, and later expanders leaned CD4+.

This chain links TRBV7-2 with TRBJ1-3; D ambiguous. The receptor was derived from a man aged 18 to 30 who had mild COVID-19 (a few samples of this study predate the infection). Cell type and time point are not known. The sample was PBMCs or a T cell subset sorted from them (not recorded which). The chain's CDR3 is CASSFARVSGNTIYF. In DNA form, the CDR3 reads TGTGCCAGCAGCTTTGCTCGGGTGTCCGGAAACACCATATATTTT. Combining the CDR3 with reference TRBV7-2 and TRBJ1-3 gives the whole variable domain GAGVSQSPSNKVTEKGKDVELRCDPISGHTALYWYRQSLGQGLEFLIYFQGNSAPDKSGLPSDRFSAERTGGSVSTLTIQRTQQEDSAVYLCASSFARVSGNTIYFGEGSWLTVV.